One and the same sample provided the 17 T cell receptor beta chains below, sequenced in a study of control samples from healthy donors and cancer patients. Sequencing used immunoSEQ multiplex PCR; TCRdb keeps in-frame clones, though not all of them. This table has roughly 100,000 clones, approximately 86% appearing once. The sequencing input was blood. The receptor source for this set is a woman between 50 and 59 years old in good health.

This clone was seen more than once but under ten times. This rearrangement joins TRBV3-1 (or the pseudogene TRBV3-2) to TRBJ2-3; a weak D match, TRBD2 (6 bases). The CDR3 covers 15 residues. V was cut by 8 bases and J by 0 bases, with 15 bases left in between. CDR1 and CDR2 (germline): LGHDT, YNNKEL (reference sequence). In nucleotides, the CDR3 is TGTGCCAGCTCAGGATCCCGGGGGAGCACAGATACGCAGTATTTT. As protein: CASSGSRGSTDTQYF.

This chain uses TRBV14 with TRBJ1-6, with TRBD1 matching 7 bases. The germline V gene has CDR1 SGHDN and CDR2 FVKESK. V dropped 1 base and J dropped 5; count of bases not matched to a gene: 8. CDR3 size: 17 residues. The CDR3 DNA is TGTGCCAGCAGCCAAGGGATCCCAGGACAGGATAATTCACCCCTCCACTTT. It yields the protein CASSQGIPGQDNSPLHF.

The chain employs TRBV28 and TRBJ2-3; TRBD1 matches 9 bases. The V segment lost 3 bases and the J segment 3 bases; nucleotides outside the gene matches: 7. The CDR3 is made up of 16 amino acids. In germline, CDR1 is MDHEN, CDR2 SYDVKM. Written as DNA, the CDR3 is TGTGCCAGCAGTTTCAACAGGGGGCGCTTGACAGATACGCAGTATTTT. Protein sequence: CASSFNRGRLTDTQYF.

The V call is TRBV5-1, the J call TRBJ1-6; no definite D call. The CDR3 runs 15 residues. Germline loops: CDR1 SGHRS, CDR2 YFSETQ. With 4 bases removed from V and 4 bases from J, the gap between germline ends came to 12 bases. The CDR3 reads CASSRTGQYNSPLHF. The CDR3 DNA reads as TGCGCCAGCAGCCGGACGGGTCAGTATAATTCACCCCTCCACTTT.

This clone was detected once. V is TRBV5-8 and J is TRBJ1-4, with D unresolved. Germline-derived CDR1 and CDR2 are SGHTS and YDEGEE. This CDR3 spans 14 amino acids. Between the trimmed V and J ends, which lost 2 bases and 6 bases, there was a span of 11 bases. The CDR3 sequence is CASSFARFDEKLFF. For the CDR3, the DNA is TGTGCCAGCAGCTTTGCCCGGTTCGATGAAAAACTGTTTTTT.

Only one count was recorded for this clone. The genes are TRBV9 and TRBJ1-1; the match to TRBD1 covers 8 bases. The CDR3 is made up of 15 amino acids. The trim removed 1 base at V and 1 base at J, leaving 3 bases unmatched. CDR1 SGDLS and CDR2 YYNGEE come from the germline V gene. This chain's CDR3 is CASSVFGQGNTEAFF. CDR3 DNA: TGTGCCAGCAGCGTATTTGGACAGGGGAACACTGAAGCTTTCTTT.

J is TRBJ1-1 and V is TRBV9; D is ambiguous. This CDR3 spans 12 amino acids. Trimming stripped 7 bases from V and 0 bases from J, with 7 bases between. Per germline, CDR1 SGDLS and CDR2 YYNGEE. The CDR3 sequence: CASGGMNTEAFF. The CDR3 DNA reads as TGTGCCAGCGGTGGGATGAACACTGAAGCTTTCTTT.

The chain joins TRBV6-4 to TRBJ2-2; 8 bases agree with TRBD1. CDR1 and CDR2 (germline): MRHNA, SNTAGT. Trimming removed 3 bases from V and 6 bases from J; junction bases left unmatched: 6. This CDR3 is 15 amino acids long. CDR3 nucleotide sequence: TGTGCCAGCAGTGATCAGGGGGCGGAATCCGGGGAGCTGTTTTTT. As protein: CASSDQGAESGELFF.

The CDR3 bases are TGTGCCAGCAGTTTGCGGAATTCACCCCTCCACTTT. Translated, it gives CASSLRNSPLHF. V usage is TRBV27 and J usage is TRBJ1-6; D not certain. The CDR3 covers 12 residues. V was clipped by 3 bases and J by 7 bases, with 4 bases between them. Germline CDR1 reads MNHEY; CDR2 reads SMNVEV (reference sequence).

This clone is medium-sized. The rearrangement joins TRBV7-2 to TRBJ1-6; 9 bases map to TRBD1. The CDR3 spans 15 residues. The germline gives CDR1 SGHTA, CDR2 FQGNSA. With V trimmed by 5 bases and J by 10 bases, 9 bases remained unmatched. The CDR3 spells CASSLGDRVGSPLHF. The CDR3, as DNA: TGTGCCAGCAGCCTCGGGGACAGGGTGGGCTCACCCCTCCACTTT.

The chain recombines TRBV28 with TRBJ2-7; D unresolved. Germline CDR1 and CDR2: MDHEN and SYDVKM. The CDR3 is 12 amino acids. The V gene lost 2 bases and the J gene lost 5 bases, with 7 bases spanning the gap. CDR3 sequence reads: CASSLRTNEQYF. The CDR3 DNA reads TGTGCCAGCAGTTTAAGGACGAACGAGCAGTACTTC. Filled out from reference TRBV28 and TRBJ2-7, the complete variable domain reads DVKVTQSSRYLVKRTGEKVFLECVQDMDHENMFWYRQDPGLGLRLIYFSYDVKMKEKGDIPEGYSVSREKKERFSLILESASTNQTSMYLCASSLRTNEQYFGPGTRLTVT.

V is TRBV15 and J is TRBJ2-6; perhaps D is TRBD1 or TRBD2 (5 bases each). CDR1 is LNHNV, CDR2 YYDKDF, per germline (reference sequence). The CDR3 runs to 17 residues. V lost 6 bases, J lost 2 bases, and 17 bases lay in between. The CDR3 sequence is CATRGWDAPAGANVLTF. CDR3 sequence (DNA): TGTGCCACCAGGGGTTGGGACGCCCCGGCTGGGGCCAACGTCCTGACTTTC.

CDR3 protein: CASSQGSLIIGEKLFF. Here the CDR3 DNA reads TGTGCCAGCAGCCAAGGGTCCCTTATAATTGGCGAAAAACTGTTTTTT. The chain combines TRBV14 with TRBJ1-4, with no clear D. Germline assignment: CDR1 SGHDN and CDR2 FVKESK. Trimming took 1 base from V and 8 from J, leaving 17 bases between them. The CDR3 sequence is 16 residues long.

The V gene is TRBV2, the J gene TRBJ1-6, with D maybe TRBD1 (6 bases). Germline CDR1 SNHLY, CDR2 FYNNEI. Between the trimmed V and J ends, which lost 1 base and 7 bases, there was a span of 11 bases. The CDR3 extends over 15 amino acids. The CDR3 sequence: CASSEEGTPNSPLHF. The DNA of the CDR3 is TGTGCCAGCAGTGAAGAGGGGACACCCAATTCACCCCTCCACTTT.

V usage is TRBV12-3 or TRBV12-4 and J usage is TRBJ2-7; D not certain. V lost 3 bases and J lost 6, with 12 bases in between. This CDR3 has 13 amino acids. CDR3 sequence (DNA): TGTGCCAGCAGTTTTAGACGCAGGTTCGAGCAGTACTTC. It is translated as CASSFRRRFEQYF.

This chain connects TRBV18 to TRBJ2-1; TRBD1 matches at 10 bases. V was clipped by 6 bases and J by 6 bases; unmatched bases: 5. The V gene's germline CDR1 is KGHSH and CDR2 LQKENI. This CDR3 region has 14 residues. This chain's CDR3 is CASSRDRGFNEQFF. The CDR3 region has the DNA TGTGCCAGCTCCCGGGACAGGGGTTTCAATGAGCAGTTCTTC.

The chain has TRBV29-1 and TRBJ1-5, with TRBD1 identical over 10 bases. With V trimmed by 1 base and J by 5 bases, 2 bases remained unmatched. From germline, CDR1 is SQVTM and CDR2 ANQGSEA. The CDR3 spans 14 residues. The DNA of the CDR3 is TGCAGCGTTGAAGTTGGGACAGGGGATCAGCCCCAGCATTTT. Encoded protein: CSVEVGTGDQPQHF.